These 14 T cell receptor beta chains were all obtained from the same sample, sequenced in a study of cytomegalovirus exposure and HLA in healthy donors. 60 Vbeta and 13 Jbeta primers were used in PCR. Here immunoSEQ multiplex PCR was the method, and the copy in TCRdb shows in-frame clones only, minus some. Of approximately 140,000 clones listed, roughly 87% are singletons. The sequenced material came from PBMCs. The source is a woman aged 40 to 50 in good health and CMV-seronegative.

The chain links TRBV6-6 to TRBJ2-1, with a tentative D call TRBD1 (6 bases). This CDR3 has 14 amino acids. Germline loops: CDR1 MNHNY, CDR2 SVGAGI (reference sequence). V dropped 6 bases and J dropped 0 bases, with 9 bases sitting between them. The CDR3: CASSGTSSYNEQFF. CDR3 coding DNA: TGTGCCAGCAGCGGGACAAGCTCCTACAATGAGCAGTTCTTC.

The chain carries TRBV5-5 and TRBJ2-7; 7 nucleotides match TRBD1. The CDR3 totals 15 residues. V lost 2 bases to trimming and J lost 1 base; unmatched junction nucleotides: 6. Looked up from germline, CDR1 is SGHKS and CDR2 is YYEKEE (reference sequence). The CDR3 sequence: CASSLSQGSSYEQYF. DNA of the CDR3: TGTGCCAGCAGCTTATCACAGGGGTCTTCCTACGAGCAGTACTTC.

V and J are TRBV4-2 and TRBJ1-1; D is possibly TRBD1 (6 bases). Germline V gives CDR1 LGHNA, CDR2 YNFKEQ. The CDR3 totals 16 residues. Trimming removed 1 base from V and 1 base from J, with 13 bases in between. The chain's CDR3 is CASSQGDRTANTEAFF. CDR3 nucleotides: TGTGCCAGCAGCCAAGGAGATCGGACAGCGAACACTGAAGCTTTCTTT.

For the CDR3, the DNA is TGTGCCAGCAGCGTAGAACCTTCAGGGACCGGGGAGCTGTTTTTT. This sequence encodes CASSVEPSGTGELFF. This chain connects TRBV9 to TRBJ2-2, with D perhaps TRBD1 (5 bases). V was pared by 0 bases and J by 5 bases, with 11 bases between. Germline values: CDR1 SGDLS, CDR2 YYNGEE. The CDR3 contains 15 residues.

The chain carries TRBV2 and TRBJ2-2; D is unclear. Germline V lookup: CDR1 SNHLY, CDR2 FYNNEI. The CDR3 consists of 13 residues. Trimming removed 6 bases at V and 1 base at J, with 6 bases between. CDR3 sequence reads: CASRFRNTGELFF. The CDR3 coding sequence is TGTGCCAGCAGGTTTAGGAACACCGGGGAGCTGTTTTTT.

The genes are TRBV5-1 and TRBJ2-7; the D gene is possibly TRBD2 (5 bases). Trimming removed 0 bases from V and 3 bases from J, with 10 bases in between. CDR3 length: 14 residues. The germline V gene has CDR1 SGHRS and CDR2 YFSETQ. The CDR3, as DNA: TGCGCCAGCAGCTTGGGAGGGCCGAGCTACGAGCAGTACTTC. Protein: CASSLGGPSYEQYF.

The chain joins TRBV2 to TRBJ2-2; D uncertain. The CDR3 is made up of 13 amino acids. V was shortened by 5 bases and J by 5 bases, with 9 bases between the two germline ends. Germline V gene data show CDR1 as SNHLY and CDR2 as FYNNEI. DNA for the CDR3: TGTGCCAGCAGTTCAGGTCCGACCGGGGAGCTGTTTTTT. It translates to CASSSGPTGELFF.

This clone was picked up one time. CDR3 bases: TGTGCCAGCAGTCAAATGTCCAGGGAGACCCAGTACTTC. Translating it yields CASSQMSRETQYF. V and J are TRBV6-6 and TRBJ2-5; no definite D call. V gave up 5 bases and J gave up 5 bases, with 12 bases separating them. From germline, CDR1 is MNHNY and CDR2 SVGAGI (reference sequence). CDR3 size: 13 residues.

V is TRBV5-6 and J is TRBJ2-5; 7 bases line up with TRBD2. Trimming removed 4 bases from V and 11 bases from J; junction bases left unmatched: 5. The CDR3 has 11 amino acids. Germline CDR1 reads SGHDT; CDR2 reads YYEEEE. The CDR3 DNA is TGTGCCAGCAGCCTGGGGGGGACTCAGTACTTC. Encoded protein: CASSLGGTQYF.

The rearrangement joins TRBV2 to TRBJ2-1; TRBD2 might be the D (6 bases). The CDR3 has 15 amino acids. Germline CDR1 reads SNHLY; CDR2 reads FYNNEI. The V gene lost 2 bases and the J gene lost 3 bases, with 11 bases spanning the gap. CDR3 in DNA: TGTGCCAGCAGTGAAAAGGAGGGGAGCTACAATGAGCAGTTCTTC. Protein product: CASSEKEGSYNEQFF.

This chain joins TRBV7-2 and TRBJ2-7; 8 bases line up with TRBD1. The J segment lost 3 bases and the V segment lost 4 bases, leaving 8 bases of the junction unmatched. The CDR3 loop spans 15 amino acids. Germline V gives CDR1 SGHTA, CDR2 FQGNSA. The CDR3 loop is CASSYQQGVLYEQYF. The DNA for the CDR3 is TGTGCCAGCAGCTACCAACAGGGGGTACTCTACGAGCAGTACTTC. Variable domain in full (rest from reference TRBV7-2 and TRBJ2-7): GAGVSQSPSNKVTEKGKDVELRCDPISGHTALYWYRQSLGQGLEFLIYFQGNSAPDKSGLPSDRFSAERTGGSVSTLTIQRTQQEDSAVYLCASSYQQGVLYEQYFGPGTRLTVT.

The rearrangement uses TRBV6-5 and TRBJ1-1, with no clear D. Germline V CDR1 and CDR2: MNHEY, SVGAGI. Trimming removed 4 bases from V and 2 bases from J, with 17 bases in between. There are 16 residues in the CDR3. The CDR3 region is CASSLTQTPLNTEAFF. As DNA, the CDR3 is TGTGCCAGCAGTTTGACACAAACCCCCTTAAACACTGAAGCTTTCTTT.

The chain carries TRBV5-1 and TRBJ2-1, with 10 bases that match TRBD1. Germline CDR1 SGHRS, CDR2 YFSETQ. The CDR3 has 15 residues. The junction had 2 bases not matched to a gene; V was cut back by 3 bases and J by 2 bases. This chain's CDR3 is CASSWGTGAYNEQFF. CDR3 bases: TGCGCCAGCAGCTGGGGGACAGGGGCCTACAATGAGCAGTTCTTC.

V gene TRBV10-1 combines with J gene TRBJ2-1; 8 nucleotides match TRBD2. The CDR3 runs to 14 residues. Germline CDR1 is WNHNN and CDR2 is SYGVQD (reference sequence). Trimming cost V 0 bases and J 9 bases; bases outside gene matches: 4. CDR3 sequence (DNA): TGCGCCAGCAGTGAGTCAGGGACTAGAGTTGAGCAGTTCTTC. It translates to CASSESGTRVEQFF.